This paragraph covers one T cell receptor beta chain sequence. This sample was taken from a study of cytomegalovirus exposure and HLA in healthy donors. About the study: A previous analysis identified 95 million to 140 million unique TCR beta sequences derived from about 180 million T cells.

Between the trimmed V and J ends, which lost 3 bases and 4 bases, there was a span of 12 bases. Germline V gene sequence: CDR1 GTSNPN, CDR2 SVGIG (reference sequence). The CDR3 length is 13 residues. Amplification used 60 Vbeta primers and 13 Jbeta primers. The repertoire was sequenced with immunoSEQ multiplex PCR; TCRdb's copy has only in-frame clones and lacks some. Among about 110,000 clones, 65% to 75% were seen once, and the ten largest hold approximately 11%. The rearrangement links TRBV30 to TRBJ2-5; D is undetermined. The receptor's source is a man aged 40-55 years in good health and CMV-seropositive. The specimen was PBMCs. In DNA, the CDR3 is TGTGCCTGGAGAAGGAGAGGCGGAGAGACCCAGTACTTC. It specifies CAWRRRGGETQYF.